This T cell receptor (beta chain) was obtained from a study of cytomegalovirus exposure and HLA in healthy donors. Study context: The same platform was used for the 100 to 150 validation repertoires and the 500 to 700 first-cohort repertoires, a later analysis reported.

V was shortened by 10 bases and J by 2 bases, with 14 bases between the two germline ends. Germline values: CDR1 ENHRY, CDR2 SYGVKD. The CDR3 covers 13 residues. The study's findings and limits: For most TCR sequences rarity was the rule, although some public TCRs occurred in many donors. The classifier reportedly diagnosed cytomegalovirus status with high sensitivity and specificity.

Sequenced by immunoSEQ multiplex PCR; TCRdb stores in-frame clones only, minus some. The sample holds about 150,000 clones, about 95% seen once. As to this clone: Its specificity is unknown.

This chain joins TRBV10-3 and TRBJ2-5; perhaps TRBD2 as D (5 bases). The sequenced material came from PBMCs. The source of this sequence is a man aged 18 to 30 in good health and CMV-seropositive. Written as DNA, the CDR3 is TGTGCCAGCAGACCGCGAGGGCAAGAGACCCAGTACTTC. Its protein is CASRPRGQETQYF.